This entry lists 21 T cell receptor beta chains sequenced from one sample in a study of cytomegalovirus exposure and HLA in healthy donors (dated by TCRdb to about 2017). The library was generated by the immunoSEQ multiplex PCR assay. For the multiplex PCR, a mixture combining 60 forward primers for TCR Vbeta segments and 13 reverse primers for TCR Jbeta segments was used. What TCRdb holds here is the immuneACCESS table cut down to in-frame rearrangements. Part of the clones is not present; checked against another copy, under half of the missing clones reflect an unresolved V gene, and the others are unexplained. The sample table lists some 100,000 clones, roughly two thirds of them with a count of one. Under 8.5% of the sample is held by the ten biggest clonotypes. The sequencing sample was made of PBMCs. The source is a man aged 40-50 years in good health and CMV-seronegative.

CDR3 DNA: TGTGCCAGCAGCCAAGTAACGAGCTCTGGGGCCAACGTCCTGACTTTC. This gives the protein CASSQVTSSGANVLTF. The rearrangement uses TRBV4-2 and TRBJ2-6; D not certain. The V end was cut by 1 base, the J end by 0 bases, with 7 bases between. CDR1 and CDR2 (germline): LGHNA, YNFKEQ. There are 16 residues in the CDR3.

The chain has TRBV7-9 and TRBJ1-2; 10 nucleotides align to TRBD1. The CDR3 is made up of 15 amino acids. V trimming: 5 bases; J trimming: 2 bases; junction bases outside the gene matches: 5. Per the germline V gene, CDR1 is SEHNR and CDR2 is FQNEAQ (reference sequence). The CDR3 is CASSGRQGANYGYTF. The CDR3 DNA follows: TGTGCCAGCAGCGGACGACAGGGGGCGAACTATGGCTACACCTTC.

The chain employs TRBV2 and TRBJ2-1; perhaps TRBD2 as D (7 bases). Germline V gene lookup returns CDR1 SNHLY and CDR2 FYNNEI. V was trimmed by 6 bases and J by 2 bases, leaving 14 bases between them. This CDR3 region has 15 residues. The CDR3 DNA is TGTGCCAGCAGGAAAAGCGGGGACACCTACAATGAGCAGTTCTTC. It encodes CASRKSGDTYNEQFF.

This clone came up once. In DNA, the CDR3 is TGTGCCAGCAGACCAACAGGGGGCCATCAGCCCCAGCATTTT. This gives the protein CASRPTGGHQPQHF. This chain uses TRBV6-1 with TRBJ1-5; 9 bases line up with TRBD1. Germline V gives CDR1 MNHNS, CDR2 SASEGT. The CDR3 is 14 residues long. The V gene end was trimmed by 6 bases and the J gene end by 5 bases; junction bases not matched to a gene: 5.

This clone was detected only a few times. V is TRBV5-1 and J is TRBJ1-6; 10 nucleotides line up with TRBD1. This CDR3 region has 16 residues. Germline V gene lookup returns CDR1 SGHRS and CDR2 YFSETQ. V dropped 1 base and J dropped 6; count of bases not matched to a gene: 4. CDR3 sequence reads: CASSLYDRGLNSPLHF. For the CDR3, the DNA is TGCGCCAGCAGCTTGTACGACAGGGGGCTTAATTCACCCCTCCACTTT.

The chain links TRBV7-2 to TRBJ2-7; TRBD2 is a possible D gene (5 bases). Germline assignment: CDR1 SGHTA and CDR2 FQGNSA. V was trimmed by 5 bases and J by 6 bases, leaving 17 bases between them. This CDR3 spans 14 amino acids. The CDR3 protein is CASSPGPSGFEQYF. Here the CDR3 DNA reads TGTGCCAGCAGCCCCGGACCCAGCGGTTTCGAGCAGTACTTC.

The chain couples TRBV10-3 to TRBJ2-2, with D maybe TRBD1 (6 bases). The CDR3 sequence is 17 residues long. Germline CDR1 and CDR2: ENHRY and SYGVKD. Trimming removed 4 bases at V and 0 bases at J, with 15 bases between. CDR3 bases: TGTGCCATCAGTGGCGAGAGTGGGGGCTCGAACACCGGGGAGCTGTTTTTT. This gives the protein CAISGESGGSNTGELFF.

The V and J genes are TRBV5-1 and TRBJ2-7; 11 bases line up with TRBD1. The CDR3 sequence is 16 residues long. The junction had 4 bases not matched to a gene; V was cut back by 0 bases and J by 2 bases. Germline CDR1 and CDR2: SGHRS and YFSETQ. This chain's CDR3 is CASSLGGGQGAYEQYF. The CDR3 DNA follows: TGCGCCAGCAGCTTGGGTGGGGGACAGGGGGCCTACGAGCAGTACTTC.

The V call is TRBV7-9, the J call TRBJ2-6, with a tentative D call TRBD1 (5 bases). V lost 4 bases, J lost 1 base, and 20 bases lay in between. This CDR3 is built from 19 residues. Germline CDR1 is SEHNR and CDR2 is FQNEAQ (reference sequence). CDR3 in amino acids: CASSSTERTRVSGANVLTF. Written as DNA, the CDR3 is TGTGCCAGCAGCTCCACAGAACGCACCAGGGTTTCTGGGGCCAACGTCCTGACTTTC.

In its sample, this clone was seen once. J is TRBJ1-1 and V is TRBV4-2; the match to TRBD1 covers 10 bases. Germline V CDR1 and CDR2: LGHNA, YNFKEQ. Trimming removed 4 bases from V and 3 bases from J; junction bases left unmatched: 2. The CDR3 has 14 amino acids. For the CDR3, the DNA is TGTGCCAGCAGCCTGGGGACAGGGGACACTGAAGCTTTCTTT. This translates into CASSLGTGDTEAFF.

This rearrangement joins TRBV6-5 to TRBJ2-3; TRBD2 agrees at 9 bases. The ends lost 11 bases at V and 3 bases at J; junction bases unmatched: 9. The CDR3 is 14 amino acids. The germline CDR1 and CDR2 sequences are MNHEY and SVGAGI. The CDR3 DNA follows: TGTGCCGTTGACCCGGGACTAGCAACAGATACGCAGTATTTT. It codes for CAVDPGLATDTQYF.

V is TRBV5-1 and J is TRBJ2-1; maybe TRBD1 (7 bases). CDR3 length: 15 amino acids. Between the trimmed V and J ends, which lost 7 bases and 2 bases, there was a span of 16 bases. CDR1 is SGHRS and CDR2 is YFSETQ in the germline V gene. The DNA for the CDR3 is TGCGCCAGCGGACCTCAGGGGGGACCCTACAATGAGCAGTTCTTC. Translating it yields CASGPQGGPYNEQFF. The full variable domain, with the rest looked up from reference TRBV5-1 and TRBJ2-1, is KAGVTQTPRYLIKTRGQQVTLSCSPISGHRSVSWYQQTPGQGLQFLFEYFSETQRNKGNFPGRFSGRQFSNSRSEMNVSTLELGDSALYLCASGPQGGPYNEQFFGPGTRLTVL.

This clone was observed a single time. The genes are TRBV6-1 and TRBJ1-2; 8 bases fit TRBD1. Germline lookup yields CDR1 MNHNS and CDR2 SASEGT. The length of the CDR3 is 14 residues. V lost 6 bases to trimming and J lost 3 bases; unmatched junction nucleotides: 6. CDR3 amino acids: CASRLRGLDYGYTF. In DNA, the CDR3 is TGTGCCAGCAGGCTCAGGGGGCTCGACTATGGCTACACCTTC.

The chain uses TRBV6-5 and TRBJ2-7; the match to TRBD1 covers 7 bases. V lost 6 bases, J lost 5 bases, and 7 bases stayed unmatched. From germline, CDR1 is MNHEY and CDR2 SVGAGI. CDR3 size: 13 residues. The CDR3 DNA reads as TGTGCCAGCAGAGACAGGGATGGGGACGAGCAGTACTTC. This gives the protein CASRDRDGDEQYF.

This clone was counted only a few times. The CDR3: CASNQGQDNSPLHF. DNA of the CDR3: TGTGCCAGCAATCAGGGACAGGATAATTCACCCCTCCACTTT. The chain links TRBV6-1 to TRBJ1-6, with TRBD1 matching over 8 bases. CDR1 is MNHNS and CDR2 is SASEGT in the germline V gene. This CDR3 region has 14 residues. V lost 7 bases and J lost 5; bases outside the gene matches: 4.

The chain uses TRBV4-1 and TRBJ2-7, with D perhaps TRBD1 (6 bases). The germline V and J ends were trimmed by 3 bases and 2 bases, with 17 bases remaining between them. Germline-derived CDR1 and CDR2 are MGHRA and YSYEKL. This CDR3 spans 16 amino acids. The CDR3 loop is CASSQTGFEPTYEQYF. CDR3 in DNA: TGCGCCAGCAGCCAGACAGGCTTTGAACCGACCTACGAGCAGTACTTC.

This clone was counted only a few times. The junction does not match germline at one end; this may be a read error. The chain carries TRBV7-9 and TRBJ2-7, with TRBD1 matching 9 bases. This CDR3 contains 16 residues. CDR1 and CDR2 (germline): SEHNR, FQNEAQ (reference sequence). Written as DNA, the CDR3 is TGTTCCAGCAGCTTAAGTTTCGGGACAGGGATCGACGAGCAGTACTTC. It is translated as CSSSLSFGTGIDEQYF.

Notes on this clone: Because it lacks the conserved phenylalanine or tryptophan at the end, this CDR3 is likely a read error. Because the CDR3's place on the DNA is in doubt, the DNA is left out and the CDR3 is given as listed by TCRdb. The chain has TRBV4-1 and TRBJ2-3; TRBD2 reflects the table's D call only, with no check against the DNA. Counting both end residues, the CDR3 totals 12 amino acids. The V gene's germline CDR1 is MGHRA and CDR2 YSYEKL. CDR3 sequence reads: CASSHPSGSPLM.

The chain employs TRBV27 and TRBJ1-1, with 8 bases lining up with TRBD1. V lost 6 bases, J lost 5 bases, and 8 bases stayed unmatched. The CDR3 is 14 amino acids. Looked up from germline, CDR1 is MNHEY and CDR2 is SMNVEV (reference sequence). The CDR3 nucleotides read TGTGCCAGCAGACCTACAGGGGGGAGAACTGAAGCTTTCTTT. It translates to CASRPTGGRTEAFF.

The rearrangement uses TRBV4-1 and TRBJ2-7, with TRBD1 matching over 9 bases. V lost 4 bases, J lost 2 bases, and 0 bases stayed unmatched. There are 13 residues in the CDR3. The germline CDR1 and CDR2 sequences are MGHRA and YSYEKL. CDR3 sequence: CASSRQGAYEQYF. CDR3 nucleotides: TGCGCCAGCAGCCGACAGGGGGCCTACGAGCAGTACTTC.

A remark on this clone: Other DNA sequences in this specimen translate into the identical CDR3. The chain couples TRBV4-3 to TRBJ1-2, with D possibly TRBD1 on 5 matching bases. The germline CDR1 and CDR2 sequences are LGHNA and YSLEER. V lost 0 bases to trimming and J lost 5 bases, with 7 bases between them. This CDR3 comprises 13 residues. The CDR3 sequence: CASSQDRGYGYTF. The DNA for the CDR3 is TGCGCCAGCAGCCAAGATCGGGGGTATGGCTACACCTTC.